One sample yielded the 2 T cell receptor beta chains listed below, sequenced in a study of T cell changes during pregnancy in multiple sclerosis. Using immunoSEQ multiplex PCR, the repertoire was profiled, and TCRdb retains in-frame clones only, with some absent. The table lists 90,000 to 130,000 clones, around 90% of them singletons. This sample comprised peripheral blood, obtained in the third trimester of pregnancy. These receptors were taken from a female donor with multiple sclerosis, enrolled in a pregnancy study.

Details on this clone: At the DNA level, this CDR3 is encoded by other sequences in the same sample as well. This chain links TRBV30 with TRBJ2-5; D is unclear. V was clipped by 0 bases and J by 5 bases, with 4 bases between them. The CDR3 sequence is 11 residues long. Germline CDR1 and CDR2: GTSNPN and SVGIG (reference sequence). The CDR3 region is CAWSVSETQYF. The CDR3 bases are TGTGCCTGGAGTGTATCGGAGACCCAGTACTTC.

The chain links TRBV2 to TRBJ1-3; D is possibly TRBD1 (5 bases). Per the germline V gene, CDR1 is SNHLY and CDR2 is FYNNEI. V was cut by 7 bases and J by 0 bases, with 10 bases left in between. The length of the CDR3 is 14 residues. The CDR3 DNA reads TGTGCCAGCAAGGAGGGGTCCTCTGGAAACACCATATATTTT. Amino acids: CASKEGSSGNTIYF. The whole variable domain, filled in from reference TRBV2 and TRBJ1-3, reads EPEVTQTPSHQVTQMGQEVILRCVPISNHLYFYWYRQILGQKVEFLVSFYNNEISEKSEIFDDQFSVERPDGSNFTLKIRSTKLEDSAMYFCASKEGSSGNTIYFGEGSWLTVV.